These 7 T cell receptor beta chains originate from one sample sequenced in a study of shared clonotypes between healthy human individuals. Produced via immunoSEQ multiplex PCR; TCRdb's table is partial and in-frame only. Here the sample spans about 700,000 clones, less than 85% being singletons. Sequencing was done on a sample of memory CD4+ T cells sorted from blood. The subset is: CD45RA-negative fraction. These receptors were obtained from a woman in her 30s in good health.

The CDR3 sequence is CASSPPGTGGYNEQFF. The CDR3, as DNA: TGTGCCAGCAGTCCACCTGGGACAGGGGGTTACAATGAGCAGTTCTTC. V gene TRBV28 combines with J gene TRBJ2-1, with TRBD1 matching 11 bases. Trimming at V came to 5 bases and at J to 4 bases, leaving 7 bases not matched to a gene. The germline V gene has CDR1 MDHEN and CDR2 SYDVKM. This CDR3 is 16 amino acids long.

The chain carries TRBV7-8 and TRBJ1-2, with 12 bases aligning to TRBD1. CDR3 size: 16 residues. Germline CDR1 SGHVS, CDR2 FQNEAQ. The V segment lost 5 bases and the J segment 8 bases; nucleotides outside the gene matches: 12. CDR3: CASSPTRDRGREGYTF. The CDR3 DNA reads TGTGCCAGCAGCCCAACCAGGGACAGGGGGCGGGAAGGCTACACCTTC.

The rearrangement uses TRBV15 and TRBJ2-1, with a possible D match to TRBD1 (5 bases). The CDR3 is 13 amino acids. The V end lost 0 bases, the J end lost 8 bases, and 8 bases lay between the germline ends. Germline-derived CDR1 and CDR2 are LNHNV and YYDKDF (reference sequence). The CDR3 here is CATSRDQGYEQFF. The CDR3 bases are TGTGCCACCAGCAGAGACCAGGGCTATGAGCAGTTCTTC.

The chain carries TRBV5-4 and TRBJ2-3, with 7 bases aligning to TRBD2. CDR1 is SGHNT, CDR2 YYREEE, per germline (reference sequence). This CDR3 has 16 amino acids. Losses at the gene ends were 0 bases for V and 3 bases for J; bases not matched to a gene: 7. This CDR3 reads CASSLGGGSRTDTQYF. The CDR3, as DNA: TGTGCCAGCAGCTTGGGGGGCGGGAGTAGGACAGATACGCAGTATTTT.

The V and J genes are TRBV28 and TRBJ1-2; D is undetermined. The V end was cut by 4 bases, the J end by 3 bases, with 9 bases between. The germline CDR1 and CDR2 sequences are MDHEN and SYDVKM. The CDR3 has 13 amino acids. The CDR3 is CASSYQEDYGYTF. CDR3 DNA sequence: TGTGCCAGCAGTTATCAGGAGGACTATGGCTACACCTTC.

This clone has only one observation. The chain is built from TRBV7-9 and TRBJ1-5; unclear D gene. The V gene lost 1 base and the J gene lost 0 bases, with 7 bases spanning the gap. Germline V gives CDR1 SEHNR, CDR2 FQNEAQ (reference sequence). CDR3 length: 15 residues. Here the CDR3 DNA reads TGTGCCAGCAGCTTAGAAGGCGGTAGCAATCAGCCCCAGCATTTT. Translating gives CASSLEGGSNQPQHF.

Comment on this clone: This CDR3 is also generated by other DNA sequences in the sample. This chain uses TRBV28 with TRBJ1-1; D ambiguous. Germline loops: CDR1 MDHEN, CDR2 SYDVKM. CDR3 length equals 13 residues. V lost 5 bases and J lost 5, with 12 bases in between. In DNA form, the CDR3 reads TGTGCCAGCAGTCTTTCTTCCCCAACTGAAGCTTTCTTT. Its protein is CASSLSSPTEAFF.